The clone carrying this T cell receptor (beta chain) showed up just once. What it recognizes is unknown. This sample is part of a study of radiotherapy plus CTLA-4 blockade in lung cancer. As for the study in general: Objective response rate was 18%; disease control rate, approximately 28%.

Here immunoSEQ multiplex PCR was the method, and the copy in TCRdb shows in-frame clones only, minus some. The sample has 95,000 to 150,000 clones; just under 90% are singletons. Study-wide results and limits: In blood, TCR clones derived from the tumor expanded after radiotherapy plus ipilimumab.

The CDR3 spans 13 residues. The germline V gene encodes CDR1 PRHDT and CDR2 FYEKMQ (reference sequence). Deletions cut 5 bases from V and 5 bases from J, with 12 bases between. This chain connects TRBV13 to TRBJ2-5; D ambiguous. The sample in question was peripheral blood, obtained from a patient treated with radiotherapy plus ipilimumab. The receptor's source is a human donor with non-small cell lung cancer that progressed on radiotherapy plus ipilimumab. The CDR3 here is CASSIRSWETQYF. The CDR3 DNA reads TGTGCCAGCAGCATTCGGTCGTGGGAGACCCAGTACTTC.